This entry lists 21 T cell receptor beta chains sequenced from one sample in a study of blood T cell repertoires in COVID-19. Clones were sequenced by immunoSEQ multiplex PCR, and TCRdb holds only the in-frame ones, with some missing. The data show tens of thousands of clones, 75% to 95% seen once. Sequences were obtained from peripheral blood. The source of these receptors is a woman between 50 and 59 years old in a cohort sampled during active COVID-19.

This chain joins TRBV19 and TRBJ2-2; 7 bases line up with TRBD1. Germline V gene sequence: CDR1 LNHDA, CDR2 SQIVND (reference sequence). This CDR3 has 16 amino acids. With V trimmed by 3 bases and J by 0 bases, 4 bases remained unmatched. CDR3: CASSIPGTANTGELFF. The CDR3 bases are TGTGCCAGTAGTATCCCCGGGACAGCGAACACCGGGGAGCTGTTTTTT.

This chain connects TRBV30 to TRBJ2-2; 9 bases agree with TRBD2. CDR3 size: 14 residues. Germline V gives CDR1 GTSNPN, CDR2 SVGIG (reference sequence). J lost 9 bases, V lost 1 base, and 6 bases had no gene match. The CDR3 sequence: CAWSEGLAAWELFF. In DNA form, the CDR3 reads TGTGCCTGGAGTGAGGGACTAGCTGCTTGGGAGCTGTTTTTT.

The V gene is TRBV3-1 (or the pseudogene TRBV3-2), the J gene TRBJ1-2; D unresolved. Per the germline V gene, CDR1 is LGHDT and CDR2 is YNNKEL (reference sequence). The CDR3 length is 14 residues. Deletions cut 3 bases from V and 0 bases from J, with 8 bases between. The CDR3 DNA follows: TGTGCCAGCAGCCATGACACCTCTAACTATGGCTACACCTTC. Protein product: CASSHDTSNYGYTF.

The rearrangement links TRBV6-5 to TRBJ2-7; 8 nucleotides align to TRBD1. This CDR3 has 14 amino acids. Germline trimming cut 5 bases from V and 3 bases from J; bases unmatched to any gene: 6. Germline assignment: CDR1 MNHEY and CDR2 SVGAGI. The CDR3 loop is CASSMDRAYYEQYF. The CDR3, as DNA: TGTGCCAGCAGTATGGACAGGGCTTACTACGAGCAGTACTTC.

This clone came up a few times. The chain carries TRBV5-1 and TRBJ2-2; 9 nucleotides line up with TRBD1. V was clipped by 3 bases and J by 0 bases; unmatched bases: 3. Germline-derived CDR1 and CDR2 are SGHRS and YFSETQ. This CDR3 comprises 16 residues. In DNA form, the CDR3 reads TGCGCCAGCAGCTCAACAGGGGGCGCGAACACCGGGGAGCTGTTTTTT. It specifies CASSSTGGANTGELFF.

This chain links TRBV12-3 or TRBV12-4 with TRBJ1-5; possibly TRBD1 for D (5 bases). Trimming left V 4 bases short and J 5 bases short, with 9 bases between. CDR3 length equals 13 residues. This CDR3 is CASSWGRDQPQHF. The DNA of the CDR3 is TGTGCCAGCAGTTGGGGCCGGGATCAGCCCCAGCATTTT.

The rearrangement uses TRBV18 and TRBJ1-3; no clear D gene. CDR1 is KGHSH and CDR2 is LQKENI in the germline V gene. Trimming shortened V by 3 bases and J by 8 bases, and 17 bases separated the two germline ends. The CDR3 is made up of 15 amino acids. CDR3 DNA sequence: TGTGCCAGCTCACCCTCGAGGGTCTTCGGGGACACCATATATTTT. It translates to CASSPSRVFGDTIYF.

J is TRBJ2-1 and V is TRBV18; TRBD2 matches 9 bases. J gave up 7 bases and V 2 bases, and 9 bases lay outside the gene matches. This CDR3 has 16 residues. Looked up from germline, CDR1 is KGHSH and CDR2 is LQKENI. The CDR3 nucleotides read TGTGCCAGCTCACCAGCAGCGGGGGGAATCGTTAATGAGCAGTTCTTC. Amino acid sequence: CASSPAAGGIVNEQFF.

As regards this clone: Within the sample, other DNA sequences also encode this same CDR3. The chain recombines TRBV5-1 with TRBJ2-1; D remains unclear. Germline V CDR1 and CDR2: SGHRS, YFSETQ. The ends were cut back, 0 bases at V and 0 bases at J, with 13 bases in the middle. The CDR3 sequence is 17 residues long. This CDR3 reads CASSLASGSSSYNEQFF. In DNA, the CDR3 is TGCGCCAGCAGCTTGGCTAGTGGCAGTAGCTCCTACAATGAGCAGTTCTTC.

The chain joins TRBV3-1 (or the pseudogene TRBV3-2) to TRBJ1-2, with D possibly being TRBD1 (5 bases). Trimming shortened V by 1 base and J by 5 bases, and 17 bases separated the two germline ends. The CDR3 loop spans 16 amino acids. Germline CDR1 LGHDT, CDR2 YNNKEL (reference sequence). CDR3 bases: TGTGCCAGCAGCCAAGTCGGGTCTGGCAGGGTGTATGGCTACACCTTC. This sequence encodes CASSQVGSGRVYGYTF.

This rearrangement joins TRBV27 to TRBJ1-2; possible D gene TRBD1, 5 bases. Trimming shortened V by 6 bases and J by 5 bases, and 16 bases separated the two germline ends. CDR1 and CDR2 from the germline V gene are MNHEY and SMNVEV (reference sequence). There are 14 residues in the CDR3. In nucleotides, the CDR3 is TGTGCCAGCAGCCTTCGACAGCAAGTATATGGCTACACCTTC. Translated: CASSLRQQVYGYTF.

The rearrangement joins TRBV9 to TRBJ2-3; TRBD2 aligns across 10 bases. With 0 bases clipped from V and 1 base from J, the junction kept 11 bases outside the gene matches. Germline V gives CDR1 SGDLS, CDR2 YYNGEE. The CDR3 is made up of 19 amino acids. CDR3 nucleotides: TGTGCCAGCAGCGTAGATCGTGGATCGACTAGCGGGCGCACAGATACGCAGTATTTT. As protein: CASSVDRGSTSGRTDTQYF.

This chain links TRBV5-1 with TRBJ2-5, with 7 bases fitting TRBD2. The CDR3 length is 15 residues. The germline CDR1 and CDR2 sequences are SGHRS and YFSETQ. The V and J ends lost 0 bases and 5 bases, in that order; junction bases with no gene match: 7. Here the CDR3 reads CASSLGGSGHETQYF. Written as DNA, the CDR3 is TGCGCCAGCAGCTTGGGTGGTAGCGGGCATGAGACCCAGTACTTC.

CDR3 in amino acids: CASRAAGVVETQYF. The CDR3 DNA sequence: TGTGCCAGCAGAGCAGCGGGAGTGGTAGAGACCCAGTACTTC. The chain carries TRBV2 and TRBJ2-5; TRBD2 aligns across 8 bases. The CDR3 is 14 residues long. Germline trimming cut 6 bases from V and 4 bases from J; bases unmatched to any gene: 7. Germline CDR1 and CDR2: SNHLY and FYNNEI.

This clone appeared a single time. The J gene is TRBJ2-2, the V gene TRBV3-1 (or the pseudogene TRBV3-2), with 8 bases matching TRBD1. V was pared by 5 bases and J by 7 bases, with 6 bases of the junction left unmatched. CDR1 and CDR2 from the germline V gene are LGHDT and YNNKEL (reference sequence). The length of the CDR3 is 14 residues. CDR3 bases: TGTGCCAGCAGCACCCGGACAGGGATCGGGGAGCTGTTTTTT. The encoded protein is CASSTRTGIGELFF.

Turning to this clone: Other DNA sequences in the sample encode the same CDR3. This rearrangement joins TRBV30 to TRBJ1-5, with a possible D match to TRBD1 (5 bases). Trimming left V 0 bases short and J 4 bases short, with 7 bases between. The CDR3 covers 13 residues. From germline, CDR1 is GTSNPN and CDR2 SVGIG (reference sequence). The CDR3 nucleotides are TGTGCCTGGAGTGTCCAGGGTAATCAGCCCCAGCATTTT. It translates to CAWSVQGNQPQHF.

The CDR3 loop is CASSFEGANGYTF. The CDR3 DNA sequence: TGTGCCAGCAGCTTTGAAGGGGCCAATGGCTACACCTTC. J is TRBJ1-2 and V is TRBV5-4; D may be TRBD1 (5 bases). This CDR3 has 13 amino acids. V lost 2 bases and J 6 bases, leaving 11 bases between the germline ends. From germline, CDR1 is SGHNT and CDR2 YYREEE (reference sequence).

This clone has just one count. The chain has TRBV19 and TRBJ1-3; D call uncertain. The CDR3 has 12 residues. Germline V lookup: CDR1 LNHDA, CDR2 SQIVND (reference sequence). V was shortened by 9 bases and J by 0 bases, with 6 bases between the two germline ends. The DNA of the CDR3 is TGTGCCAGCCTGAGCTCTGGAAACACCATATATTTT. Amino acid sequence: CASLSSGNTIYF.

This chain uses TRBV5-1 with TRBJ1-1; D remains unclear. Between the trimmed V and J ends, which lost 0 bases and 1 base, there was a span of 7 bases. The CDR3 consists of 14 residues. Germline loops: CDR1 SGHRS, CDR2 YFSETQ. CDR3 nucleotide sequence: TGCGCCAGCAGCTTGGGGGCAGCGAACACTGAAGCTTTCTTT. Its translation is CASSLGAANTEAFF.

V gene TRBV21-1 combines with J gene TRBJ2-3; the table's D call, TRBD2, was not checked against the DNA. TRBV21-1 is flagged as a pseudogene. This CDR3 is built from 16 residues. The chain's CDR3 is CASSGPSGRPTDTQYF. In DNA form, the CDR3 reads TGTGCCAGCAGCGGCCCTAGCGGGAGGCCAACAGATACGCAGTATTTT.

The chain is built from TRBV2 and TRBJ1-1; D gene uncertain. This CDR3 has 12 residues. V dropped 8 bases and J dropped 2 bases, with 9 bases sitting between them. Per the germline V gene, CDR1 is SNHLY and CDR2 is FYNNEI. The DNA for the CDR3 is TGTGCCAGCGATCGGGATAACACTGAAGCTTTCTTT. Translating it yields CASDRDNTEAFF.